This paragraph covers one TCR beta chain sequence. This sample is drawn from a study of blood T cell repertoires in COVID-19. Study-wide background: The United States, Italy and Spain were the sources of the acute and convalescent COVID-19 samples.

Original data processing: Scientists estimated how many nucleated cells there were by amplifying reference gene primers. The protocol was immunoSEQ multiplex PCR, while the TCRdb copy is restricted to in-frame clones and leaves out a portion. For V, J and clone size, that table is used; D and trimming come from the DNA. The data show around 110,000 clones, approximately 84% seen once. This clonotype originated in a man aged 65 to 79 with active or convalescent COVID-19. Sequencing used peripheral blood.

CDR3 in amino acids: CASTLGGLIPGELFF. In DNA form, the CDR3 reads TGTGCCAGTACCCTCGGGGGACTAATCCCCGGGGAGCTGTTTTTT. This chain joins TRBV19 and TRBJ2-2; 7 bases are shared with TRBD2. Germline V gene sequence: CDR1 LNHDA, CDR2 SQIVND (reference sequence). This CDR3 contains 15 residues. V lost 7 bases, J lost 6 bases, and 11 bases stayed unmatched. Full variable domain (rest looked up from reference TRBV19 and TRBJ2-2): DGGITQSPKYLFRKEGQNVTLSCEQNLNHDAMYWYRQDPGQGLRLIYYSQIVNDFQKGDIAEGYSVSREKKESFPLTVTSAQKNPTAFYLCASTLGGLIPGELFFGEGSRLTVL.